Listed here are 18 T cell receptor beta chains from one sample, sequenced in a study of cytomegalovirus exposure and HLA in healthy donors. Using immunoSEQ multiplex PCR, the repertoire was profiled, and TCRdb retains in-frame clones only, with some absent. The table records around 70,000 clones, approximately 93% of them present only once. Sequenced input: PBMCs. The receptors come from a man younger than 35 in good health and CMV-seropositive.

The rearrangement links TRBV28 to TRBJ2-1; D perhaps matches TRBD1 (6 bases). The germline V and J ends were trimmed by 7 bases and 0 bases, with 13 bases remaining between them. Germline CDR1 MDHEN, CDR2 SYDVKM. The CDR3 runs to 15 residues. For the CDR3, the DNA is TGTGCCAGCAAGTGGACAGCGGACTCCTACAATGAGCAGTTCTTC. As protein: CASKWTADSYNEQFF.

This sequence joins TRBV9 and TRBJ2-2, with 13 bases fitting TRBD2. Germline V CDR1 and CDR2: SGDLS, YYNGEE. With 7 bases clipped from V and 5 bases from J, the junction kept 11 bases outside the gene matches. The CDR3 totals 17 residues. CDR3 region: CASGSGLAGVGTGELFF. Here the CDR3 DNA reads TGTGCCAGCGGATCCGGACTAGCGGGAGTTGGGACCGGGGAGCTGTTTTTT.

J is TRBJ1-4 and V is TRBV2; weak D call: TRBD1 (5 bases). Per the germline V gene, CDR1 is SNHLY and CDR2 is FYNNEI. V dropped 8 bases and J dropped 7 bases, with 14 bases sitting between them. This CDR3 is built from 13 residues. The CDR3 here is CASEETGGEKLFF. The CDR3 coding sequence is TGTGCCAGCGAGGAAACGGGGGGTGAAAAACTGTTTTTT.

The CDR3 reads CASSEATSGRLREQFF. In DNA form, the CDR3 reads TGTGCCAGCAGTGAAGCTACTAGCGGGAGGCTGCGGGAGCAGTTCTTC. The chain joins TRBV2 to TRBJ2-1, with 12 bases fitting TRBD2. The ends lost 0 bases at V and 10 bases at J; junction bases unmatched: 7. CDR1 and CDR2 (germline): SNHLY, FYNNEI. The CDR3 extends over 16 amino acids.

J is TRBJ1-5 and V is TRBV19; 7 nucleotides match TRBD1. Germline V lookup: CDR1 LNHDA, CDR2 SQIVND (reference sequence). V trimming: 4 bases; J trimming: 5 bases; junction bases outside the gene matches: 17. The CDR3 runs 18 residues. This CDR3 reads CASSTDYRQGIFHQPQHF. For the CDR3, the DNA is TGTGCCAGTAGTACCGACTACAGACAGGGCATTTTCCATCAGCCCCAGCATTTT.

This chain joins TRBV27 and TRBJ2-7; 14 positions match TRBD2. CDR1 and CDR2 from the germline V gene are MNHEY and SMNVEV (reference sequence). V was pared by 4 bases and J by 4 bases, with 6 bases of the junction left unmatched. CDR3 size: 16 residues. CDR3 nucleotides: TGTGCCAGCAGTTCCTTGACTAGCGGGAGGGAGTACGAGCAGTACTTC. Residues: CASSSLTSGREYEQYF.

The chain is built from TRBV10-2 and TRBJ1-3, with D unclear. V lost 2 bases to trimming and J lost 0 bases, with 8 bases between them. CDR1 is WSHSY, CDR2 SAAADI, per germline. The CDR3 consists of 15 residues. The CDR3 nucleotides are TGCGCCAGCAGTGAGGGTCGGTTCTCTGGAAACACCATATATTTT. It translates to CASSEGRFSGNTIYF.

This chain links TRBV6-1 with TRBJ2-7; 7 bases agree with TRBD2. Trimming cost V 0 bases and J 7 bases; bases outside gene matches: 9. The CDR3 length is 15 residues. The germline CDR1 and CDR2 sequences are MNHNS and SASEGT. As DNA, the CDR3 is TGTGCCAGCAGTGAAGCCTGGACCTGGGGGGGGGAGCAGTACTTC. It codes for CASSEAWTWGGEQYF.

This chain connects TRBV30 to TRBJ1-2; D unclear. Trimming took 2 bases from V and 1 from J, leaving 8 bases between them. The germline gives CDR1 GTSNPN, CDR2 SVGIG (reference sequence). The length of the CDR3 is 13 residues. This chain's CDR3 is CAWSWAGNYGYTF. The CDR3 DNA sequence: TGTGCCTGGAGTTGGGCGGGTAACTATGGCTACACCTTC. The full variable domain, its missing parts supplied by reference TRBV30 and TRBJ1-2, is SQTIHQWPATLVQPVGSPLSLECTVEGTSNPNLYWYRQAAGRGLQLLFYSVGIGQISSEVPQNLSASRPQDRQFILSSKKLLLSDSGFYLCAWSWAGNYGYTFGSGTRLTVV.

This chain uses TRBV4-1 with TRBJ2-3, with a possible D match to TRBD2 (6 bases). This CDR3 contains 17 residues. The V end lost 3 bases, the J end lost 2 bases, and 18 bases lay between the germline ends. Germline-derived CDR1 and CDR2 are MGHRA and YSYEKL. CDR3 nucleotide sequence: TGCGCCAGCAGCCACACGGACTCGGGACTCCTCACAGATACGCAGTATTTT. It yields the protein CASSHTDSGLLTDTQYF.

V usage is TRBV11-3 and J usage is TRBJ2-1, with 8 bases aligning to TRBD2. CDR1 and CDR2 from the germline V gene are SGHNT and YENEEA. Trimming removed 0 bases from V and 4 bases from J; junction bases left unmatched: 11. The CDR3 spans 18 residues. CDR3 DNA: TGTGCCAGCAGCTTAGACGGAGTAGCGGGGTGGGTTTACAATGAGCAGTTCTTC. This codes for CASSLDGVAGWVYNEQFF.

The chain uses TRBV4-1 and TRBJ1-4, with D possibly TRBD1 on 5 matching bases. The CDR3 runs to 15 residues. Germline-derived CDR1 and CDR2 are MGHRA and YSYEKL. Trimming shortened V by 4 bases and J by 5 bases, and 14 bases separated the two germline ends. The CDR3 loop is CASSPPGLRNEKLFF. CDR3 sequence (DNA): TGCGCCAGCAGCCCGCCGGGACTCAGAAATGAAAAACTGTTTTTT.

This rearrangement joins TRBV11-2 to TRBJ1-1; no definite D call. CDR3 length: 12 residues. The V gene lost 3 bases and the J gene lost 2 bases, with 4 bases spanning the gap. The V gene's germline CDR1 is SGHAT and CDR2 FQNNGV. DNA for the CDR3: TGTGCCAGCAGCTTTACTAACACTGAAGCTTTCTTT. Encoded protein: CASSFTNTEAFF.

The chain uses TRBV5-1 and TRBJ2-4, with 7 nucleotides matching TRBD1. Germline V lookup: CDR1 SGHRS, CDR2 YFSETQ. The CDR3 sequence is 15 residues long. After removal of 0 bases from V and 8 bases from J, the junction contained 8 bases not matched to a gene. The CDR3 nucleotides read TGCGCCAGCAGCTTGGCCCAGACAGGGTTGGACATTCAGTACTTC. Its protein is CASSLAQTGLDIQYF.

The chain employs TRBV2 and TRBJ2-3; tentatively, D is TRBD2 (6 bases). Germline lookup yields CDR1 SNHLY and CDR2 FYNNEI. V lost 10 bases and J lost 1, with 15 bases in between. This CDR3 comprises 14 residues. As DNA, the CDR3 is TGTGCCACCCAGGCTGGGACTCGCACAGATACGCAGTATTTT. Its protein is CATQAGTRTDTQYF.

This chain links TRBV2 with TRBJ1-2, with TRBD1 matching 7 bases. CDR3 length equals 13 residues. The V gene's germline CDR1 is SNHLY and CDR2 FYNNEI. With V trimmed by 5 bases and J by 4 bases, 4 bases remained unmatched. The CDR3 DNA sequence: TGTGCCAGCAGTTTGACAGGGACCTATGGCTACACCTTC. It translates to CASSLTGTYGYTF. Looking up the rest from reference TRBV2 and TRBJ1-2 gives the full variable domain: EPEVTQTPSHQVTQMGQEVILRCVPISNHLYFYWYRQILGQKVEFLVSFYNNEISEKSEIFDDQFSVERPDGSNFTLKIRSTKLEDSAMYFCASSLTGTYGYTFGSGTRLTVV.

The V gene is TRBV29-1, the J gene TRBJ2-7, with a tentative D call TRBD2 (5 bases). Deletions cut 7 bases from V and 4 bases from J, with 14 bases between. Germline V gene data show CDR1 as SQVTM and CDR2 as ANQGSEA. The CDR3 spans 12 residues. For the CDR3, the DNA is TGCAGCGCCTCCCAAGGGAGTTACGAGCAGTACTTC. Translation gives CSASQGSYEQYF.

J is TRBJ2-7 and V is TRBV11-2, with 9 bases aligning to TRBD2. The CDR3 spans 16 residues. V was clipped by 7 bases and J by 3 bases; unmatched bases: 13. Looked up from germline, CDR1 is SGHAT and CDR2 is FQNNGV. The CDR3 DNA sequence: TGTGCCAGCACAAAAAGGGGTAGCGGGAGAATCTACGAGCAGTACTTC. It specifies CASTKRGSGRIYEQYF.